This paragraph covers one T cell receptor beta chain sequence. Its antigen is currently unknown. Losses at the gene ends were 2 bases for V and 4 bases for J; bases not matched to a gene: 6. The CDR3 loop spans 15 amino acids. Germline lookup yields CDR1 SGDLS and CDR2 YYNGEE. This entry belongs to a study of T-cell memory formation after mild COVID-19. TCRdb re-analysed the 5' RACE reads in MiXCR, keeping a single row per CDR3 protein. The table shows 540,000 or so distinct CDR3 sequences, with just over 20% occurring only once. Study-wide results and caveats: Whereas later expanders leaned CD4+, clones contracting day 15 to 85 showed a balanced CD4/CD8 makeup.

What was sequenced was PBMCs or a T cell subset sorted from them (not recorded which). The origin of this receptor is an adult woman who had mild COVID-19 (a few samples of this study predate the infection). Cell type and time point are not known. The rearrangement joins TRBV9 to TRBJ2-3; 8 nucleotides match TRBD2. The CDR3 DNA reads TGTGCCAGCAGCGTGACAGCGGGGGTAGCAGATACGCAGTATTTT. This translates into CASSVTAGVADTQYF. Full variable domain (remainder filled in from reference TRBV9 and TRBJ2-3): DSGVTQTPKHLITATGQRVTLRCSPRSGDLSVYWYQQSLDQGLQFLIQYYNGEERAKGNILERFSAQQFPDLHSELNLSSLELGDSALYFCASSVTAGVADTQYFGPGTRLTVL.